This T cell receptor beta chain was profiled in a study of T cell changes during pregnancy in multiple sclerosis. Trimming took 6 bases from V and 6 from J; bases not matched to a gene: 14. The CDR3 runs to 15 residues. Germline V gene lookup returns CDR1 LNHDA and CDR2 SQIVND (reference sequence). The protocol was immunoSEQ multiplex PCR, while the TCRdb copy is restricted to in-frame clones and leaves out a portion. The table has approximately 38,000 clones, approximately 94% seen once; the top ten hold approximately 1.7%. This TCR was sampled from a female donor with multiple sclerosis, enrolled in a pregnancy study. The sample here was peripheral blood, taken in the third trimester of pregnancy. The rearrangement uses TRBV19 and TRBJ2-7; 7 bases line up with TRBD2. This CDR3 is CASSRGELETGEQYF. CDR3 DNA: TGTGCCAGTAGCCGGGGGGAACTAGAGACGGGCGAGCAGTACTTC.